Given below is one T cell receptor (beta chain) in context. The data originate from a study of shared clonotypes between healthy human individuals. Turning to the study itself: Three CD4 naive, three CD4 memory, two CD8 naive and one CD8 memory plate were used per donor.

The trim removed 7 bases at V and 0 bases at J, leaving 5 bases unmatched. This CDR3 is 15 amino acids long. CDR1 is SNHLY, CDR2 FYNNEI, per germline. Each sorted subset replicate got 200 ng genomic DNA, 25,000 to 35,000 genomes. The data were produced by immunoSEQ multiplex PCR, yet TCRdb's version contains in-frame clones alone and is incomplete. This table holds some 2,400,000 clones, under 97% found once. The TCR originated in a man between 18 and 29 years old in good health. Sequenced: naive CD4+ T cells sorted from blood. Stated subset: CD45RA+ positively selected. J is TRBJ1-3 and V is TRBV2, with 8 positions matching TRBD1. The CDR3 loop is CASILGQGSGNTIYF. CDR3 DNA sequence: TGTGCCAGCATCTTAGGACAGGGCTCTGGAAACACCATATATTTT.